One and the same sample provided the 15 T cell receptor beta chains below, sequenced in a study of T cells in pancreatic ductal adenocarcinoma. Clones were sequenced by immunoSEQ multiplex PCR, and TCRdb holds only the in-frame ones, with some missing. The data show approximately 16,000 clones, under 95% seen once. The selected patients with pancreatic ductal adenocarcinoma had surgery but no neoadjuvant therapy. The sample was PBMCs. These receptors originate from a human donor with pancreatic ductal adenocarcinoma.

This chain connects TRBV7-2 to TRBJ2-7; 11 bases are a match to TRBD2. CDR1 is SGHTA, CDR2 FQGNSA, per germline. V shed 4 bases, J shed 0 bases, and the junction held 8 bases outside the gene matches. The CDR3 covers 17 residues. The CDR3 DNA is TGTGCCAGCAGCTGGTCGACTAGCGGGACAGGCTCCTACGAGCAGTACTTC. Protein product: CASSWSTSGTGSYEQYF.

The chain has TRBV2 and TRBJ2-2; the D gene is possibly TRBD1 (6 bases). Germline V gives CDR1 SNHLY, CDR2 FYNNEI. The CDR3 has 16 residues. Between the trimmed V and J ends, which lost 7 bases and 5 bases, there was a span of 20 bases. This CDR3 is CASKGRGRPVTGELFF. Here the CDR3 DNA reads TGTGCCAGCAAGGGCAGGGGCCGGCCTGTGACCGGGGAGCTGTTTTTT. Filled out from reference TRBV2 and TRBJ2-2, the complete variable domain reads EPEVTQTPSHQVTQMGQEVILRCVPISNHLYFYWYRQILGQKVEFLVSFYNNEISEKSEIFDDQFSVERPDGSNFTLKIRSTKLEDSAMYFCASKGRGRPVTGELFFGEGSRLTVL.

This chain uses TRBV7-9 with TRBJ1-2; D is perhaps TRBD1 (5 bases). Germline CDR1 and CDR2: SEHNR and FQNEAQ (reference sequence). The V gene lost 5 bases and the J gene lost 7 bases, with 11 bases spanning the gap. The CDR3 is 12 amino acids. The CDR3 DNA reads as TGTGCCAGCAGCCCCGGGACTGGTGGCTACACCTTC. Protein sequence: CASSPGTGGYTF.

This chain links TRBV5-5 with TRBJ1-5; 9 bases match TRBD1. The CDR3 is made up of 15 amino acids. Germline V lookup: CDR1 SGHKS, CDR2 YYEKEE (reference sequence). The junction had 5 bases not matched to a gene; V was cut back by 7 bases and J by 0 bases. CDR3 sequence: CASGRQGVSNQPQHF. DNA of the CDR3: TGTGCCAGCGGCAGACAGGGGGTTAGCAATCAGCCCCAGCATTTT.

The rearrangement uses TRBV9 and TRBJ1-2; the D is unclear. Germline V gives CDR1 SGDLS, CDR2 YYNGEE. Trimming took 0 bases from V and 3 from J, leaving 6 bases between them. The CDR3 loop spans 13 amino acids. DNA of the CDR3: TGTGCCAGCAGCGTAGGGGGAGACTATGGCTACACCTTC. Protein: CASSVGGDYGYTF.

The V call is TRBV19, the J call TRBJ1-1; D not resolved. V lost 3 bases, J lost 6 bases, and 14 bases lay in between. Germline assignment: CDR1 LNHDA and CDR2 SQIVND (reference sequence). This CDR3 has 14 amino acids. CDR3 nucleotide sequence: TGTGCCAGTAGTATGGCAGGCAATAGCGCTGAAGCTTTCTTT. It translates to CASSMAGNSAEAFF.

As DNA, the CDR3 is TGCGCCAGCAGCCAAGAGACAGGGGCTACGACTAATGAAAAACTGTTTTTT. Translated, it gives CASSQETGATTNEKLFF. V and J are TRBV4-3 and TRBJ1-4; 8 bases align to TRBD1. Per germline, CDR1 LGHNA and CDR2 YSLEER. J was trimmed by 2 bases and V by 0 bases; bases with no gene match: 5. The CDR3 contains 17 residues.

CDR3 sequence reads: CASRPRLAGGTGELFF. CDR3 DNA sequence: TGTGCCAGCAGGCCTCGACTAGCGGGAGGGACCGGGGAGCTGTTTTTT. This chain joins TRBV5-4 and TRBJ2-2; 14 nucleotides align to TRBD2. Germline V gene data show CDR1 as SGHNT and CDR2 as YYREEE (reference sequence). The junction had 5 bases not matched to a gene; V was cut back by 5 bases and J by 5 bases. This CDR3 region has 16 residues.

V and J are TRBV28 and TRBJ1-2, with D unclear. This CDR3 region has 11 residues. V was cut by 6 bases and J by 8 bases, with 10 bases left in between. The germline V gene has CDR1 MDHEN and CDR2 SYDVKM. CDR3 region: CASSQRAGYTF. The CDR3, as DNA: TGTGCCAGCAGCCAGAGGGCAGGCTACACCTTC.

In this sample, this clone turned up once. The chain carries TRBV4-3 and TRBJ2-7, with D perhaps assigned TRBD1 or TRBD2 (6 bases each). CDR1 is LGHNA, CDR2 YSLEER, per germline. Trimming removed 0 bases from V and 3 bases from J, with 12 bases in between. This CDR3 is built from 15 residues. CDR3 sequence: CASSQEGGRDYEQYF. The CDR3 DNA is TGCGCCAGCAGCCAAGAAGGGGGGAGAGACTACGAGCAGTACTTC.

V is TRBV5-1 and J is TRBJ1-2; D call uncertain. Trimming left V 0 bases short and J 0 bases short, with 9 bases between. Germline-derived CDR1 and CDR2 are SGHRS and YFSETQ. CDR3 length: 15 amino acids. CDR3 nucleotide sequence: TGCGCCAGCAGCTTGGCTGGTCGCGCTAACTATGGCTACACCTTC. This encodes CASSLAGRANYGYTF.

The chain links TRBV28 to TRBJ1-6; D might be TRBD1 (5 bases). The CDR3 consists of 20 residues. The germline gives CDR1 MDHEN, CDR2 SYDVKM. The V gene lost 2 bases and the J gene lost 0 bases, with 20 bases spanning the gap. CDR3 coding DNA: TGTGCCAGCAGTTTACTCTTAGGGACGGGACTTAGCTCCTATAATTCACCCCTCCACTTT. Translated: CASSLLLGTGLSSYNSPLHF. The full variable domain, rest sourced from reference TRBV28 and TRBJ1-6, is DVKVTQSSRYLVKRTGEKVFLECVQDMDHENMFWYRQDPGLGLRLIYFSYDVKMKEKGDIPEGYSVSREKKERFSLILESASTNQTSMYLCASSLLLGTGLSSYNSPLHFGNGTRLTVT.

This rearrangement joins TRBV29-1 to TRBJ2-7; D might be TRBD1 or TRBD2, each matching 5 bases. The V end lost 0 bases, the J end lost 5 bases, and 17 bases lay between the germline ends. The CDR3 loop spans 15 amino acids. CDR1 is SQVTM, CDR2 ANQGSEA, per germline. The CDR3 nucleotides are TGCAGCGTTGAAGATCAATGGGACGGTGGCGACGAGCAGTACTTC. Translating gives CSVEDQWDGGDEQYF.

The chain joins TRBV10-1 to TRBJ2-7; D possibly corresponds to TRBD2 (5 bases). This CDR3 has 15 amino acids. Trimming shortened V by 0 bases and J by 5 bases, and 14 bases separated the two germline ends. From germline, CDR1 is WNHNN and CDR2 SYGVQD (reference sequence). The CDR3 reads CASSESTTGSDEQYF. CDR3 DNA: TGCGCCAGCAGTGAGTCGACGACGGGTAGCGACGAGCAGTACTTC.

The chain employs TRBV19 and TRBJ1-3; D call uncertain. The V end lost 0 bases, the J end lost 2 bases, and 8 bases lay between the germline ends. The length of the CDR3 is 15 residues. Germline V gene sequence: CDR1 LNHDA, CDR2 SQIVND (reference sequence). CDR3 amino acids: CASSIDLPTGNTIYF. CDR3 in DNA: TGTGCCAGTAGTATAGATCTCCCGACTGGAAACACCATATATTTT.